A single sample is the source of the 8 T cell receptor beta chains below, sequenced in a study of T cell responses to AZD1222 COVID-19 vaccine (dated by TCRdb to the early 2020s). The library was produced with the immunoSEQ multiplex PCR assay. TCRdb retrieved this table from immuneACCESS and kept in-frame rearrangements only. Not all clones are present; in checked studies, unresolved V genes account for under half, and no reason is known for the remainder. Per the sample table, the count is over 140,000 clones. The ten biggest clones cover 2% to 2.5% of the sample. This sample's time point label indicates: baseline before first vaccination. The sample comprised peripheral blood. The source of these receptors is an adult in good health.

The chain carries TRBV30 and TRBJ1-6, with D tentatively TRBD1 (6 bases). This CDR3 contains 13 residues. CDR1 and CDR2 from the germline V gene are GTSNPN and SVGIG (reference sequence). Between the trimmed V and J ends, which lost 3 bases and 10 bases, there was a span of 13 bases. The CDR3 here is CAWREGGDSPLHF. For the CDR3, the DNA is TGTGCCTGGAGGGAAGGGGGGGACTCACCCCTCCACTTT.

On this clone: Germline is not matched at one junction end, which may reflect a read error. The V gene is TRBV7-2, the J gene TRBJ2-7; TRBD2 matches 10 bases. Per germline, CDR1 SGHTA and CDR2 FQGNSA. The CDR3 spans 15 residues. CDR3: CASSIASGGVYEQYF. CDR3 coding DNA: TGTGCCAGCAGCATAGCCAGCGGGGGGGTCTACGAGCAGTACTTC.

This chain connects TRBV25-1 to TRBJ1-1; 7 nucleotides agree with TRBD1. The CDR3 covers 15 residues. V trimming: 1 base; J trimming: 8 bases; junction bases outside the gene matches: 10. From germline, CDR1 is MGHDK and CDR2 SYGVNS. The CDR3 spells CASSESVDRDREAFF. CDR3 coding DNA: TGTGCCAGCAGTGAATCGGTCGACCGGGACAGAGAAGCTTTCTTT. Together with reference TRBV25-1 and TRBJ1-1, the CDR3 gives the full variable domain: EADIYQTPRYLVIGTGKKITLECSQTMGHDKMYWYQQDPGMELHLIHYSYGVNSTEKGDLSSESTVSRIRTEHFPLTLESARPSHTSQYLCASSESVDRDREAFFGQGTRLTVV.

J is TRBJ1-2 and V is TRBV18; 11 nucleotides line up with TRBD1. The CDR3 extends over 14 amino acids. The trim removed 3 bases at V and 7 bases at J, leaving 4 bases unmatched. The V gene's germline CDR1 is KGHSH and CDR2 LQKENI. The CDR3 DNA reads TGTGCCAGCTCACCGGACAGGGGGCTTTCTGGCTACACCTTC. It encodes CASSPDRGLSGYTF.

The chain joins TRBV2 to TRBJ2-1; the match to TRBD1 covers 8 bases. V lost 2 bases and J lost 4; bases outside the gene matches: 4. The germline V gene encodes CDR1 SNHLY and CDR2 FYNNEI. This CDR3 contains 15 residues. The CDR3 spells CASSEFTGGYNEQFF. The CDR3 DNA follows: TGTGCCAGCAGTGAATTTACAGGGGGATACAATGAGCAGTTCTTC.

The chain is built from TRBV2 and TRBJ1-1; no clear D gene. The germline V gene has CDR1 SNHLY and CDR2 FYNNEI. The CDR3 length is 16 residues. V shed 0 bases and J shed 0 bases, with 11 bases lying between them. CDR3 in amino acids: CASSEARRGVNTEAFF. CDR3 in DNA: TGTGCCAGCAGTGAAGCGCGACGCGGGGTGAACACTGAAGCTTTCTTT.

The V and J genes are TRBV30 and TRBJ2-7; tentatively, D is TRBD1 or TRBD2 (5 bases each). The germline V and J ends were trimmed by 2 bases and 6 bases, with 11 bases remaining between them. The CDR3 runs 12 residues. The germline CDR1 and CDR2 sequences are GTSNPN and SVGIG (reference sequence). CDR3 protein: CAWSPGGLEQYF. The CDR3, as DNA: TGTGCCTGGAGTCCTGGGGGTCTCGAGCAGTACTTC.

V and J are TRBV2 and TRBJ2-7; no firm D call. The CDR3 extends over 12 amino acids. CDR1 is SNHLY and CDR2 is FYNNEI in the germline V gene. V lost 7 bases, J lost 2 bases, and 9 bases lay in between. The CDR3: CASKIVTYEQYF. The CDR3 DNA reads TGTGCCAGCAAAATCGTCACCTACGAGCAGTACTTC.